This TCR beta chain emerged from a study of shared clonotypes between healthy human individuals. Clones were read by immunoSEQ multiplex PCR, and TCRdb kept only the in-frame ones, dropping some. The data contain 520,000 or so clones, about four fifths of them seen just once; the ten biggest clones take up 13%. The sequenced sample was PBMCs. This clonotype was obtained from a woman in her thirties or forties in good health. Some clones in this sample may be carry-over from other donors' samples.

Here the CDR3 reads CAWTTSNEQYF. In nucleotides, the CDR3 is TGTGCCTGGACCACTTCCAACGAGCAGTACTTC. The chain joins TRBV30 to TRBJ2-7, with unresolved D. Germline loops: CDR1 GTSNPN, CDR2 SVGIG (reference sequence). This CDR3 is 11 amino acids long. With 4 bases removed from V and 5 bases from J, the gap between germline ends came to 9 bases.